These T cell receptor beta chains were read from a single sample in a study of vaccination and CD4 T cells after COVID-19. No antigen has been identified for these receptors. TCRdb itself ran the PCR reads through MiXCR, one entry per CDR3 protein. The sample carries 9,500 to 14,000 distinct CDR3 sequences, 30% to 45% recorded once. The sequencing sample was made of CD4+ T cells from blood, cultured in vitro. The receptors here all came from a human donor in good health. Both conserved end residues are part of each CDR3. A D gene is named only where the DNA matches it firmly. The size field is filled for only some rows; it gives once, few, many or a size class.

v_call	j_call	d_call	clone_size	cdr3_nt	cdr3_aa
TRBV19	TRBJ2-6	TRBD2	NA	TGTGCCAGTAGTATTCGGGGGGGAGGCGGGGCCAACGTCCTGACTTTC	CASSIRGGGGANVLTF
TRBV6-1	TRBJ1-3	NA	once	TGTGCCAGCAAGATGGACAGTCTCTCTGGAAACACCATATATTTT	CASKMDSLSGNTIYF
TRBV7-3	TRBJ1-1	NA	NA	TGTGCCAGCAGCTTAAGTTCCGCAGGGGAGACTGAAGCTTTCTTT	CASSLSSAGETEAFF
TRBV6-1	TRBJ2-6	TRBD2	once	TGTGCCAGCAGTAGCGGGAGCTCTGGGGCCAACGTCCTGACTTTC	CASSSGSSGANVLTF
TRBV24-1	TRBJ1-5	TRBD1	medium-sized	TGTGCCTCCCAGGGGGACGGGGGCAATCAGCCCCAGCATTTT	CASQGDGGNQPQHF
TRBV15	TRBJ1-4	TRBD1	NA	TGTGCCACCAGCGGGGGGGACAGGGGAGTTGAAAAACTGTTTTTT	CATSGGDRGVEKLFF
TRBV7-3	TRBJ2-3	NA	NA	TGTGCCAGCAGCTTACAGGGCAGCGATACGCAGTATTTT	CASSLQGSDTQYF
TRBV6-1	TRBJ2-7	NA	NA	TGTGCCAGCTCCCCGCTAGACGAGCAGTACTTC	CASSPLDEQYF
TRBV20-1	TRBJ2-7	NA	NA	TGCAGTGCTAGAGGATCATCGGACAACTCCCTCTACGGGCAGTACTTC	CSARGSSDNSLYGQYF
TRBV7-2	TRBJ2-3	NA	NA	TGTGCCAGCAGCTCCACAGATACGCAGTATTTT	CASSSTDTQYF
TRBV6-1	TRBJ1-2	TRBD1	NA	TGTGCCAGCAGTCGATCTACAGGGGGTGGCTACACCTTC	CASSRSTGGGYTF
TRBV15	TRBJ1-3	NA	NA	TGTGCCACCAGCGACAAGAGACAAATCTCTGGAAACACCATATATTTT	CATSDKRQISGNTIYF
TRBV10-3	TRBJ1-5	NA	medium-sized	TGTGCCATCAGCCTCGGGGTTGGGCAGCCCCAGCATTTT	CAISLGVGQPQHF
TRBV20-1	TRBJ1-1	NA	NA	TGCAGTGCTAGAGTGGTACTGGACACTGAAGCTTTCTTT	CSARVVLDTEAFF
TRBV20-1	TRBJ2-7	TRBD2	few	TGCAGTGCCAGGAGAGGGAGACTAGCGAGCTACGAGCAGTACTTC	CSARRGRLASYEQYF
TRBV5-1	TRBJ1-1	NA	NA	TGCGCCAGCAAAGGGCTGAACACTGAAGCTTTCTTT	CASKGLNTEAFF
TRBV7-2	TRBJ2-7	NA	NA	TGTACCAGCAGCTTTACCGGGCAGGGTATATACGAGCAGTACTTC	CTSSFTGQGIYEQYF
TRBV7-2	TRBJ1-3	NA	NA	TGTGCCAGCAGCCCAGTCGGGGGGTTACGTGGAAACACCATATATTTT	CASSPVGGLRGNTIYF
TRBV7-3	TRBJ1-2	NA	NA	TGTGCCAGCAGCCCGGACGGTGGCTATGGCTACACCTTC	CASSPDGGYGYTF
TRBV4-2	TRBJ1-2	TRBD1	few	TGTGCCAGCAGCCAGGACAGGTCCTATGGCTACACCTTC	CASSQDRSYGYTF
TRBV6-1	TRBJ2-7	TRBD1	NA	TGTGCCAGCAGTGTCGGACAGGGGCCCGTTTCTGGTTACGAGCAGTACTTC	CASSVGQGPVSGYEQYF